The rows below give T cell receptor beta chains drawn from one sample of a study of cytomegalovirus exposure and HLA in healthy donors. Libraries were prepared by immunoSEQ multiplex PCR; TCRdb keeps only in-frame clonotypes and omits some of them. The table lists around 210,000 clones, approximately 80% of them singletons. Sequenced sample: PBMCs. The receptor set was obtained from a woman in her 30s in good health and CMV-seronegative. CDR3s include the opening cysteine and the closing phenylalanine or tryptophan. The order of the fields is D gene, clone size, V gene, J gene, CDR3 DNA, CDR3 protein. D genes are given only for firm matches. Clone size, where shown, is once, few, many, or a class for clones that have expanded.

TRBD2	-	TRBV9	TRBJ2-7	TGTGCCAGCAGCGTAGCGGGGGGTCGGCAGTACTTC	CASSVAGGRQYF
TRBD1	-	TRBV9	TRBJ1-1	TGTGCCAGCAGCGTTCCCACAGGGGTACTGAACACTGAAGCTTTCTTT	CASSVPTGVLNTEAFF
TRBD1	-	TRBV5-4	TRBJ2-3	TGTGCCAGCAGCGACCGGGACAGGGCCACAGATACGCAGTATTTT	CASSDRDRATDTQYF
TRBD1	-	TRBV9	TRBJ2-5	TGTGCCAGCAGCCTCGACGGGACAGACCTCCAAGAGACCCAGTACTTC	CASSLDGTDLQETQYF
TRBD1	-	TRBV6-1	TRBJ2-5	TGTGCCAGCAGCTTACAGGGGGCCCAAGAGACCCAGTACTTC	CASSLQGAQETQYF
-	-	TRBV7-2	TRBJ2-7	TGTGCCAGCAGTCTTGGCGGAGTCCGTCGGTACGCCGAGCAGTACTTC	CASSLGGVRRYAEQYF
-	-	TRBV2	TRBJ2-3	TGTGCCAGCAGTGTCTCCACAGATACGCAGTATTTT	CASSVSTDTQYF
-	-	TRBV2	TRBJ1-4	TGTGCCAGCAGTGAAGCACGTCAGACAAATGAAAAACTGTTTTTT	CASSEARQTNEKLFF
-	-	TRBV4-1	TRBJ2-7	TGCGCCAGCAGCCTACGGGACACCTCCTACGAGCAGTACTTC	CASSLRDTSYEQYF
TRBD1	-	TRBV7-2	TRBJ2-1	TGTGCCAGCATCAAACAGGGGACCTACTCCTACAATGAGCAGTTCTTC	CASIKQGTYSYNEQFF
-	once	TRBV5-1	TRBJ2-3	TGCGCCAGCAGCTTGTCAGGGGCTGGGCTCACAGATACGCAGTATTTT	CASSLSGAGLTDTQYF
TRBD1	-	TRBV29-1	TRBJ2-5	TGCAGCACCGCGACAGGGGAGGTGACCCAGTACTTC	CSTATGEVTQYF
-	few	TRBV6-1	TRBJ1-1	TGTGCCAGCAGTTCAGCCACGGGGTTCGACACTGAAGCTTTCTTT	CASSSATGFDTEAFF
TRBD1	-	TRBV9	TRBJ2-7	TGTGCCAGCAGCGTTGGGGGACAGGAGATCTACGAGCAGTACTTC	CASSVGGQEIYEQYF
-	-	TRBV7-9	TRBJ1-1	TGTGCCAGCAGCTTGGCCCAGAACACTGAAGCTTTCTTT	CASSLAQNTEAFF
-	-	TRBV28	TRBJ2-1	TGTGCCAGCAGCCGTGACAGGTTCAATGAGCAGTTCTTC	CASSRDRFNEQFF
-	few	TRBV11-2	TRBJ1-1	TGTGCCAGCAGATCTACAGGATTGCGTGAAGCTTTCTTT	CASRSTGLREAFF
TRBD2	-	TRBV29-1	TRBJ2-3	TGCAGCGTTGCGGGAAGCGGGGCAACAGATACGCAGTATTTT	CSVAGSGATDTQYF
TRBD2	-	TRBV5-1	TRBJ2-7	TGCGCCAGCAGCCCTCGGACTAGCGGGGGCTACGAGCAGTACTTC	CASSPRTSGGYEQYF
-	once	TRBV6-1	TRBJ1-5	TGTGCCAGCAGTGAAGGGGTTCGACAAGGCAATCAGCCCCAGCATTTT	CASSEGVRQGNQPQHF
-	-	TRBV6-5	TRBJ2-1	TGTGCCAGCAGTTGGGGACACGACGATGAGCAGTTCTTC	CASSWGHDDEQFF
-	-	TRBV10-3	TRBJ2-1	TGTGCCATCAGACGCCGCGCGAACTCCTACAATGAGCAGTTCTTC	CAIRRRANSYNEQFF
TRBD1	-	TRBV2	TRBJ1-2	TGTGCCAGCGGACAGGGGAACTATGGCTACACCTTC	CASGQGNYGYTF
-	-	TRBV11-3	TRBJ1-1	TGTGCCAGCAGTCTACAGGGTGGTAGAGCTTTCTTT	CASSLQGGRAFF
TRBD2	-	TRBV27	TRBJ2-2	TGTGCCAGCAGTTTCGACGGGAGGGCCCCCGGGGAGCTGTTTTTT	CASSFDGRAPGELFF
-	-	TRBV14	TRBJ1-1	TGTGCCAGCAGCCAATCGGGGGACACTGAAGCTTTCTTT	CASSQSGDTEAFF
TRBD1	-	TRBV29-1	TRBJ1-4	TGCAGCGCGGGGGGGGGACAGGGGTATGAAAAACTGTTTTTT	CSAGGGQGYEKLFF
-	-	TRBV30	TRBJ1-2	TGTGCCTGTCTCCAGGGGAGGGGGAACTATGGCTACACCTTC	CACLQGRGNYGYTF
TRBD1	-	TRBV7-2	TRBJ2-3	TGTGCCAGCAGCTTGTCCCAGGGGGCTAATACGCAGTATTTT	CASSLSQGANTQYF
-	-	TRBV5-6	TRBJ1-5	TGTGCCAGCAGCTGGGGGCTTATTCAGCCCCAGCATTTT	CASSWGLIQPQHF
TRBD1	-	TRBV6-6	TRBJ1-2	TGTGCCAGCAGTTATGGGACAGGTCCAGCTCCTGGCTACACCTTC	CASSYGTGPAPGYTF
TRBD1	-	TRBV11-2	TRBJ1-6	TGTGCCAGCAGCTTAGAAGGGTCGACAGGGCATAATTCACCCCTCCACTTT	CASSLEGSTGHNSPLHF
-	-	TRBV29-1	TRBJ1-2	TGCAGCGTTGAAGATAAGGGCCGGGGGGGCGATGGCTACACCTTC	CSVEDKGRGGDGYTF
TRBD1	-	TRBV4-2	TRBJ2-4	TGTGCCAGCAGCCAGGGGGTTGGGGGCAGGGGGCGCCTGGGGGAAAACATTCAGTACTTC	CASSQGVGGRGRLGENIQYF
-	once	TRBV11-3	TRBJ1-1	TGTGCCAGCAGCTTAAGGGGAATGAACACTGAAGCTTTCTTT	CASSLRGMNTEAFF
-	-	TRBV6-5	TRBJ1-5	TGTGCCAGCAGCCACCAGGGTGGCCAGCCCCAGCATTTT	CASSHQGGQPQHF
-	-	TRBV10-3	TRBJ2-2	TGTGCCATCAGTGGAACACCGAACACCGGGGAGCTGTTTTTT	CAISGTPNTGELFF
TRBD1	few	TRBV7-9	TRBJ2-1	TGTGCCAGCAGCTGGGGACAGGGGAACAATGAGCAGTTCTTC	CASSWGQGNNEQFF
-	-	TRBV5-1	TRBJ1-1	TGCGCCAGCAGCTTGGATTCCCCAGGGTTGAACACTGAAGCTTTCTTT	CASSLDSPGLNTEAFF
TRBD1	-	TRBV30	TRBJ2-7	TGTGCCTGGATGTTACAGGGGGCCTACGAGCAGTACTTC	CAWMLQGAYEQYF
-	-	TRBV30	TRBJ2-2	TGTGCCTGGAGGAGGAAGTCGAGGACCGGGGAGCTGTTTTTT	CAWRRKSRTGELFF
-	-	TRBV5-6	TRBJ2-7	TGTGCCAGCAGCTTGTGGGGGGTAAGCTCCTACGAGCAGTACTTC	CASSLWGVSSYEQYF
-	-	TRBV11-2	TRBJ2-2	TGTGCCAGCAGCTCCTTTGCGTCCCTCGAGAGGGAGCTGTTTTTT	CASSSFASLERELFF
TRBD1	-	TRBV10-3	TRBJ1-5	TGTGCCATCAGTGGGGCGAGCCTGACACGGACAGGGGGACAGCCCCAGCATTTT	CAISGASLTRTGGQPQHF
-	-	TRBV15	TRBJ2-7	TGTGCCACCAGCAGAGATACCGGGACTTCCTACGAGCAGTACTTC	CATSRDTGTSYEQYF
-	-	TRBV5-1	TRBJ1-6	TGCGCCAGCAGCTCGCGCACGACAGGAATAAGTTCACCCCTCCACTTT	CASSSRTTGISSPLHF
-	-	TRBV6-5	TRBJ1-6	TGTGCCAGCAGTCGGACAACCTATAATTCACCCCTCCACTTT	CASSRTTYNSPLHF
-	-	TRBV18	TRBJ2-3	TGTGCCAGCTCACCAGGGGGGACCAGAGCGGGCACAGATACGCAGTATTTT	CASSPGGTRAGTDTQYF
-	once	TRBV2	TRBJ2-3	TGTGCCAGCAGTTATGATCAGGGATCAGATACGCAGTATTTT	CASSYDQGSDTQYF
TRBD2	-	TRBV2	TRBJ2-2	TGTGCCAGCAGTGCGGCTAGCGGGACATTATTCGCCGGGGAGCTGTTTTTT	CASSAASGTLFAGELFF
-	-	TRBV2	TRBJ1-5	TGTGCCAGCAGTGAAGGCGGGCGGAATAATCAGCCCCAGCATTTT	CASSEGGRNNQPQHF
-	-	TRBV2	TRBJ2-1	TGTGCCAGCAGTACTAGAGGGTCCTACAATGAGCAGTTCTTC	CASSTRGSYNEQFF
TRBD1	-	TRBV5-5	TRBJ1-4	TGTGCCAGCAGCAAAAACAGGGGGCGCGGCGAAAAACTGTTTTTT	CASSKNRGRGEKLFF
TRBD1	once	TRBV5-1	TRBJ1-2	TGCGCCAGCAGCCCCCCCGGACAGGGCTATGGCTACACCTTC	CASSPPGQGYGYTF
-	-	TRBV7-9	TRBJ2-1	TGTGCCAGCAGCCGGGACATCACCAATGAGCAGTTCTTC	CASSRDITNEQFF
-	-	TRBV29-1	TRBJ1-2	TGCAGCGTTGGCCGGGAGCGCTTC	CSVGRERF